This passage covers 23 T cell receptor beta chains from one sample sequenced in a study of beta chain features in type 1 diabetes. All of the isolated RNA was reverse transcribed, so expressed TCRB transcripts were sequenced. The table came from immunoSEQ multiplex PCR; TCRdb's copy has only in-frame clones and leaves some out. The sample has roughly 230,000 clones; over 9.5% are singletons. The sequenced sample consisted of naive CD4+ T cells from blood. The receptors come from a young woman in good health.

V is TRBV5-1 and J is TRBJ2-3, with 8 bases identical to TRBD1. Per the germline V gene, CDR1 is SGHRS and CDR2 is YFSETQ. V lost 0 bases, J lost 6 bases, and 6 bases stayed unmatched. This CDR3 comprises 15 residues. CDR3 protein: CASSLGQGFRDTQYF. The CDR3 nucleotides read TGCGCCAGCAGCTTGGGACAGGGGTTCAGGGATACGCAGTATTTT.

This clone has more than one count but fewer than ten. The chain employs TRBV18 and TRBJ1-2; 9 nucleotides agree with TRBD1. With 1 base clipped from V and 0 bases from J, the junction kept 6 bases outside the gene matches. The CDR3 loop spans 17 amino acids. The germline gives CDR1 KGHSH, CDR2 LQKENI. CDR3 nucleotide sequence: TGTGCCAGCTCACCACAACAGGGGGCTGGAGCTAACTATGGCTACACCTTC. Amino acids: CASSPQQGAGANYGYTF. Supplemented by reference TRBV18 and TRBJ1-2, the full variable domain reads NAGVMQNPRHLVRRRGQEARLRCSPMKGHSHVYWYRQLPEEGLKFMVYLQKENIIDESGMPKERFSAEFPKEGPSILRIQQVVRGDSAAYFCASSPQQGAGANYGYTFGSGTRLTVV.

This clone has just a few counts. The chain combines TRBV7-8 with TRBJ1-2; 8 nucleotides agree with TRBD1. CDR1 and CDR2 from the germline V gene are SGHVS and FQNEAQ. The ends lost 5 bases at V and 4 bases at J; junction bases unmatched: 6. The CDR3 loop spans 14 amino acids. The CDR3 DNA sequence: TGTGCCAGCAGCGCACAGGGGGGTTCCTATGGCTACACCTTC. Translation gives CASSAQGGSYGYTF.

The chain has TRBV7-2 and TRBJ2-5; TRBD2 agrees at 8 bases. Germline CDR1 SGHTA, CDR2 FQGNSA. CDR3 length equals 15 residues. Trimming removed 6 bases from V and 5 bases from J; junction bases left unmatched: 11. Here the CDR3 DNA reads TGTGCCAGCAGACCCCGATCGGGGGGGCGGGAGACCCAGTACTTC. It specifies CASRPRSGGRETQYF.

The chain carries TRBV6-5 and TRBJ2-1, with D perhaps TRBD1 (5 bases). Deletions cut 8 bases from V and 8 bases from J, with 16 bases between. The CDR3 has 13 residues. Germline loops: CDR1 MNHEY, CDR2 SVGAGI. The CDR3 nucleotides read TGTGCCAGCGGAAGGGGTGCGACGGATGAGCAGTTCTTC. This sequence encodes CASGRGATDEQFF.

This chain connects TRBV6-1 to TRBJ1-5; TRBD1 might be the D (6 bases). From germline, CDR1 is MNHNS and CDR2 SASEGT. V was trimmed by 6 bases and J by 3 bases, leaving 9 bases between them. The CDR3 totals 13 residues. CDR3 in amino acids: CASSDRYNQPQHF. The CDR3 DNA follows: TGTGCCAGCAGCGACAGGTACAATCAGCCCCAGCATTTT.

This clone was counted only a few times. V and J are TRBV5-4 and TRBJ2-7; 12 bases are shared with TRBD2. The CDR3 has 14 amino acids. V was clipped by 3 bases and J by 11 bases; unmatched bases: 9. Looked up from germline, CDR1 is SGHNT and CDR2 is YYREEE (reference sequence). The CDR3 DNA reads TGTGCCAGCAGCTCTCGGACTAGCGGGGCCCGAAAGTACTTC. Translated, it gives CASSSRTSGARKYF.

This clone was observed a handful of times. J is TRBJ2-5 and V is TRBV6-1, with TRBD2 as a possible D gene (7 bases). Trimming stripped 7 bases from V and 5 bases from J, with 14 bases between. Germline CDR1 reads MNHNS; CDR2 reads SASEGT. The CDR3 runs 13 residues. This CDR3 is CASTGGLGETQYF. CDR3 DNA sequence: TGTGCCAGCACCGGGGGGCTGGGGGAGACCCAGTACTTC.

This clone has just a few counts. The V gene is TRBV19, the J gene TRBJ1-5; 10 nucleotides line up with TRBD1. Germline trimming cut 3 bases from V and 6 bases from J; bases unmatched to any gene: 2. In germline, CDR1 is LNHDA, CDR2 SQIVND (reference sequence). There are 14 residues in the CDR3. The CDR3 nucleotides read TGTGCCAGTAGTATGACAGGGGGCGGTCAGCCCCAGCATTTT. Amino acids: CASSMTGGGQPQHF.

The chain is built from TRBV5-6 and TRBJ1-1, with 8 bases identical to TRBD1. The trim removed 1 base at V and 1 base at J, leaving 6 bases unmatched. This CDR3 comprises 16 residues. Germline V CDR1 and CDR2: SGHDT, YYEEEE. In DNA form, the CDR3 reads TGTGCCAGCAGCTTGCCCCTAGGACAGGGGAACACTGAAGCTTTCTTT. Translating gives CASSLPLGQGNTEAFF.

The rearrangement joins TRBV2 to TRBJ2-3; D perhaps matches TRBD2 (6 bases). Per the germline V gene, CDR1 is SNHLY and CDR2 is FYNNEI. Trimming left V 1 base short and J 3 bases short, with 11 bases between. This CDR3 comprises 15 residues. The CDR3 here is CASSEGLGGTDTQYF. The CDR3 DNA sequence: TGTGCCAGCAGTGAAGGGTTGGGGGGAACAGATACGCAGTATTTT.

The rearrangement links TRBV6-4 to TRBJ2-3; 7 positions agree with TRBD1. CDR3 length equals 15 residues. Germline V CDR1 and CDR2: MRHNA, SNTAGT. V dropped 11 bases and J dropped 3; count of bases not matched to a gene: 14. CDR3 DNA sequence: TGTGCCGGACTTATTGGGACAGCAGTAACAGATACGCAGTATTTT. The encoded protein is CAGLIGTAVTDTQYF.

This sequence joins TRBV4-1 and TRBJ2-7; D possibly corresponds to TRBD2 (5 bases). This CDR3 is 16 amino acids long. CDR1 is MGHRA, CDR2 YSYEKL, per germline. V dropped 3 bases and J dropped 0 bases, with 15 bases sitting between them. The CDR3 nucleotides read TGCGCCAGCAGCCACAGAAGCGGCGCCTCCTCCTACGAGCAGTACTTC. It encodes CASSHRSGASSYEQYF.

The chain employs TRBV5-1 and TRBJ1-1; the D gene is possibly TRBD1 (6 bases). CDR1 and CDR2 from the germline V gene are SGHRS and YFSETQ. The CDR3 covers 14 residues. Between the trimmed V and J ends, which lost 0 bases and 4 bases, there was a span of 10 bases. The CDR3 DNA reads TGCGCCAGCAGCTTGGCAGGGGATGGCACTGAAGCTTTCTTT. It codes for CASSLAGDGTEAFF.

This clone was recorded a few times. For the CDR3, the DNA is TGCAGCGTTGCGGTCACTAGCGGGAGGGCCTATTCCGGGGAGCTGTTTTTT. This gives the protein CSVAVTSGRAYSGELFF. J is TRBJ2-2 and V is TRBV29-1; 13 bases line up with TRBD2. This CDR3 comprises 17 residues. The V gene's germline CDR1 is SQVTM and CDR2 ANQGSEA. V trimming: 4 bases; J trimming: 6 bases; junction bases outside the gene matches: 11.

This clone was seen more than once but under ten times. The rearrangement joins TRBV14 to TRBJ1-2; D is undetermined. Trimming shortened V by 0 bases and J by 7 bases, and 9 bases separated the two germline ends. This CDR3 is 13 amino acids long. Germline CDR1 reads SGHDN; CDR2 reads FVKESK. The CDR3 DNA follows: TGTGCCAGCAGCCAAGATTTGGCAGTTGGCTACACCTTC. This translates into CASSQDLAVGYTF.

Only a few counts were recorded for this clone. The chain couples TRBV4-1 to TRBJ1-2, with unresolved D. The CDR3 totals 14 residues. Trimming shortened V by 6 bases and J by 3 bases, and 14 bases separated the two germline ends. CDR1 is MGHRA and CDR2 is YSYEKL in the germline V gene. CDR3 sequence: CASRGYRQDYGYTF. CDR3 sequence (DNA): TGCGCCAGCAGAGGATATAGGCAGGACTATGGCTACACCTTC.

The gene calls are TRBV7-8 and TRBJ2-7, with TRBD1 matching 9 bases. V shed 1 base, J shed 2 bases, and the junction held 9 bases outside the gene matches. CDR3 length: 17 residues. Looked up from germline, CDR1 is SGHVS and CDR2 is FQNEAQ. The DNA of the CDR3 is TGTGCCAGCAGCTTAGTGGGCTCCGGGACAGGGACCTACGAGCAGTACTTC. It codes for CASSLVGSGTGTYEQYF.

This clone was seen only a few times. The chain combines TRBV29-1 with TRBJ1-1; D call uncertain. This CDR3 is 12 amino acids long. The germline CDR1 and CDR2 sequences are SQVTM and ANQGSEA. V gave up 7 bases and J gave up 0 bases, with 9 bases separating them. CDR3 amino acids: CSAAPVNTEAFF. Here the CDR3 DNA reads TGCAGCGCCGCCCCAGTGAACACTGAAGCTTTCTTT. The variable domain in full, with the rest retrieved from reference TRBV29-1 and TRBJ1-1, is SAVISQKPSRDICQRGTSLTIQCQVDSQVTMMFWYRQQPGQSLTLIATANQGSEATYESGFVIDKFPISRPNLTFSTLTVSNMSPEDSSIYLCSAAPVNTEAFFGQGTRLTVV.

The genes are TRBV5-4 and TRBJ2-6; 9 bases align to TRBD1. CDR1 is SGHNT, CDR2 YYREEE, per germline (reference sequence). This CDR3 comprises 16 residues. V gave up 1 base and J gave up 4 bases; unmatched junction bases: 3. As DNA, the CDR3 is TGTGCCAGCAGCTTGAGACAGGGGGTGGGGGCCAACGTCCTGACTTTC. It translates to CASSLRQGVGANVLTF.

This clone was picked up one time. The chain links TRBV5-4 to TRBJ2-3, with a tentative D call TRBD2 (6 bases). V lost 0 bases and J lost 1, with 21 bases in between. The CDR3 runs to 19 residues. Germline CDR1 SGHNT, CDR2 YYREEE (reference sequence). In nucleotides, the CDR3 is TGTGCCAGCAGCTTGGAAGGTAGCGGCCCCGGAGGGGGCACAGATACGCAGTATTTT. As protein: CASSLEGSGPGGGTDTQYF.

This clone was counted a few times. The V call is TRBV2, the J call TRBJ1-5, with 11 bases aligning to TRBD1. Per the germline V gene, CDR1 is SNHLY and CDR2 is FYNNEI. CDR3 length: 14 amino acids. Losses at the gene ends were 4 bases for V and 7 bases for J; bases not matched to a gene: 3. The CDR3 loop is CASSGTGGEQPQHF. DNA of the CDR3: TGTGCCAGCAGTGGGACAGGGGGCGAGCAGCCCCAGCATTTT.

The chain joins TRBV28 to TRBJ1-1; unclear D gene. There are 16 residues in the CDR3. CDR1 MDHEN and CDR2 SYDVKM come from the germline V gene. V lost 3 bases, J lost 3 bases, and 17 bases lay in between. CDR3 sequence (DNA): TGTGCCAGCAGTTTGGCTATCACGAGGAGGGACACTGAAGCTTTCTTT. Translating gives CASSLAITRRDTEAFF.